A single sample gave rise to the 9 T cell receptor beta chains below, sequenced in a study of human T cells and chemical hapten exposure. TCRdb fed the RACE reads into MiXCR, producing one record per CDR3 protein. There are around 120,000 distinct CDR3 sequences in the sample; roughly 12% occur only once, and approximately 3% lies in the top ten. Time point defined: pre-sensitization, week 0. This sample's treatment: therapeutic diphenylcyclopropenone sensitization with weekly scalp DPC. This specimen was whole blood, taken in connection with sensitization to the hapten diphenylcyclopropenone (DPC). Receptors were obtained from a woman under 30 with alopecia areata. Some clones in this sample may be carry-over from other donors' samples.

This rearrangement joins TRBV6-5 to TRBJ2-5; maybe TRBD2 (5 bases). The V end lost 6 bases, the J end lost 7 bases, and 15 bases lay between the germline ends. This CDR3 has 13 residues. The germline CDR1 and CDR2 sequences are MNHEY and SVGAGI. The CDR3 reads CASSLGNPGTQYF. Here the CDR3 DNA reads TGTGCCAGCAGCCTCGGGAACCCGGGGACCCAGTACTTC.

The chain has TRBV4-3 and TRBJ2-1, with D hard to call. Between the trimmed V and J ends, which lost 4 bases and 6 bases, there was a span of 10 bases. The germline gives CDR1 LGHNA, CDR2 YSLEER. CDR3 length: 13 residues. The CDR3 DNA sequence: TGCGCCAGCAGCCTCATCCCCATCAATGAGCAGTTCTTC. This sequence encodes CASSLIPINEQFF.

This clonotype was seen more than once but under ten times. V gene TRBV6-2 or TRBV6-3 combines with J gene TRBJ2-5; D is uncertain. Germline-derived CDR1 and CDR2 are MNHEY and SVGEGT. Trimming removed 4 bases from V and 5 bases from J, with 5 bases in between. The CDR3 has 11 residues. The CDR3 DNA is TGTGCCAGCAGTTCCGCGGAGACCCAGTACTTC. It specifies CASSSAETQYF.

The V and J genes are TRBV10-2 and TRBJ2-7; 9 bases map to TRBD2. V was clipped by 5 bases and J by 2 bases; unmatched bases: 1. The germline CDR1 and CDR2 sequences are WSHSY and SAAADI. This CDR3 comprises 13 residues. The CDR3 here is CASSSSGAYEQYF. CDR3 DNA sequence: TGCGCCAGCAGTTCTAGCGGGGCCTACGAGCAGTACTTC.

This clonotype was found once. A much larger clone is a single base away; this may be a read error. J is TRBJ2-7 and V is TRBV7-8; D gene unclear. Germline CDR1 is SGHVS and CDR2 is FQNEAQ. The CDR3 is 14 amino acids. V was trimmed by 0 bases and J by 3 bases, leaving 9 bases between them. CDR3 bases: TGTGCCAGCAGCTTAGCTGGTCTATGCTACGAGCAGTACTTC. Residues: CASSLAGLCYEQYF.

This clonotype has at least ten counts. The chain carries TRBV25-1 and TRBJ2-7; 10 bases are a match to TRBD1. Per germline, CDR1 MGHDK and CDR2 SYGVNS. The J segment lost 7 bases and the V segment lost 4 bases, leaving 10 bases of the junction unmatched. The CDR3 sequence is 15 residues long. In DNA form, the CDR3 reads TGTGCCAGCAGTGGGACCGGGACAGGGGAACAGGAGCAGTACTTC. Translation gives CASSGTGTGEQEQYF.

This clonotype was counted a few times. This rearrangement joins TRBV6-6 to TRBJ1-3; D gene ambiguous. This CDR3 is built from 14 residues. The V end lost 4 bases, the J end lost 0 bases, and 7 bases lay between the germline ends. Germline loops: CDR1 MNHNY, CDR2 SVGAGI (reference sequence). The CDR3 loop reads CASSSAFSGNTIYF. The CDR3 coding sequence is TGTGCCAGCAGTTCAGCGTTCTCTGGAAACACCATATATTTT.

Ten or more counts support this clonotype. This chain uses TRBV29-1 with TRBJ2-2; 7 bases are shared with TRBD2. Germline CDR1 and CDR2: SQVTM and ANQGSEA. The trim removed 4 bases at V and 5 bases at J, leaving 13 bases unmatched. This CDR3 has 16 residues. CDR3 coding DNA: TGCAGCGTTGGGGAGGGCCAGGGAGTATGGACCGGGGAGCTGTTTTTT. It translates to CSVGEGQGVWTGELFF.

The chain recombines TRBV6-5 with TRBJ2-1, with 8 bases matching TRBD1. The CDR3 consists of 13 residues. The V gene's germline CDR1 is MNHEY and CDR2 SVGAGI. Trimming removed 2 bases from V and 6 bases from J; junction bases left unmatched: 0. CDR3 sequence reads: CASSYDRGNEQFF. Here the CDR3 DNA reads TGTGCCAGCAGTTACGACAGGGGCAATGAGCAGTTCTTC.